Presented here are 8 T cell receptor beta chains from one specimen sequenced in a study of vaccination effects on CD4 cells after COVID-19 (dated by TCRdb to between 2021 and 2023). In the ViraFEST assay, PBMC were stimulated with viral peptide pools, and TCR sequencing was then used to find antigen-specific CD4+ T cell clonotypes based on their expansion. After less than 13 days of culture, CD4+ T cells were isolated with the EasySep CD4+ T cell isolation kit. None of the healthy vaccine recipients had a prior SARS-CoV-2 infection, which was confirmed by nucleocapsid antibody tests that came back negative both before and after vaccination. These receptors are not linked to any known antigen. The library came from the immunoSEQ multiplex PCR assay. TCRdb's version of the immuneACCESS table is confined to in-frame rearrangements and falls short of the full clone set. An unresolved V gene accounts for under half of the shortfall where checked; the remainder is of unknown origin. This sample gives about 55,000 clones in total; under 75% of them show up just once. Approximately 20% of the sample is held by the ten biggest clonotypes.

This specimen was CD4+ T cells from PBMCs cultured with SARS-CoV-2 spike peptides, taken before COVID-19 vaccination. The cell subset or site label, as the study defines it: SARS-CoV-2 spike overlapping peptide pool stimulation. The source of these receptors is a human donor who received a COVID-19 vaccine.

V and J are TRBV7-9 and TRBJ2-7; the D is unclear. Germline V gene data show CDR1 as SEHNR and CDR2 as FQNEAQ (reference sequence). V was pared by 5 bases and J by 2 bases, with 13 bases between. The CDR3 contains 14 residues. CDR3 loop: CASSPIGSPYEQYF. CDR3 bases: TGTGCCAGCAGCCCTATCGGCAGCCCCTACGAGCAGTACTTC.

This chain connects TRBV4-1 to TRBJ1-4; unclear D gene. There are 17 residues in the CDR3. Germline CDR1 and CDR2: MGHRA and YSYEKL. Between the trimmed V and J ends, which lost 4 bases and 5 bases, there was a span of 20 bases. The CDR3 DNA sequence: TGCGCCAGCAGCCCTCAATCTGGACGGACCCTGAATGAAAAACTGTTTTTT. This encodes CASSPQSGRTLNEKLFF.

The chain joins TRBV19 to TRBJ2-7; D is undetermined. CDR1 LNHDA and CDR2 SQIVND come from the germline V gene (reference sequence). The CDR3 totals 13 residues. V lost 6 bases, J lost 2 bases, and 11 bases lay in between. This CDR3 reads CASSPTETYEQYF. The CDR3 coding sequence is TGTGCCAGTAGCCCGACGGAAACCTACGAGCAGTACTTC.

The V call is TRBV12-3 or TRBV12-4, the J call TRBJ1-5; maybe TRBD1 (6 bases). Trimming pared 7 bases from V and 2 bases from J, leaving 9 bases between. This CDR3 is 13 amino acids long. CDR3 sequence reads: CASMRGGNQPQHF. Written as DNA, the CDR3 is TGTGCCAGCATGAGGGGGGGCAATCAGCCCCAGCATTTT.

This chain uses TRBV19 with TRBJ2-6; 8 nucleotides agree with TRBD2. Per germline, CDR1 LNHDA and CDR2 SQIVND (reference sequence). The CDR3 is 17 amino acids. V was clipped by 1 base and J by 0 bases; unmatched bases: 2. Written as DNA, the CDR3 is TGTGCCAGTAGTATAGCGGGGGGGGTCTCTGGGGCCAACGTCCTGACTTTC. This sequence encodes CASSIAGGVSGANVLTF.

As DNA, the CDR3 is TGTGCCAGCAGCTGGGAGGGACAGGGGGTCTATGGCTACACCTTC. It is translated as CASSWEGQGVYGYTF. V gene TRBV11-2 combines with J gene TRBJ1-2, with TRBD1 identical over 11 bases. Trimming cost V 4 bases and J 4 bases; bases outside gene matches: 5. CDR3 length: 15 amino acids. Germline values: CDR1 SGHAT, CDR2 FQNNGV. Complete variable domain (other parts from reference TRBV11-2 and TRBJ1-2): EAGVAQSPRYKIIEKRQSVAFWCNPISGHATLYWYQQILGQGPKLLIQFQNNGVVDDSQLPKDRFSAERLKGVDSTLKIQPAKLEDSAVYLCASSWEGQGVYGYTFGSGTRLTVV.

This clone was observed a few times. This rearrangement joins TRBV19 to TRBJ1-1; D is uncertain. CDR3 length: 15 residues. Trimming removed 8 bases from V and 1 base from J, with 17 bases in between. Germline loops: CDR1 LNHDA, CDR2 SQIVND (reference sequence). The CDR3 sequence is CASAVRRAANTEAFF. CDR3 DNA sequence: TGTGCCAGTGCGGTTCGGAGGGCGGCGAACACTGAAGCTTTCTTT.

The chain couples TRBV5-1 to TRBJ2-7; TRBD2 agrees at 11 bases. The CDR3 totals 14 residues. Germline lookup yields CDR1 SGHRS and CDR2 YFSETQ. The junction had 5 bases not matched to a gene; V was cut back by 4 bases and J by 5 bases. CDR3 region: CASSLTSGSDEQYF. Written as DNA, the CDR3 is TGCGCCAGCAGCCTAACTAGCGGGAGCGACGAGCAGTACTTC.